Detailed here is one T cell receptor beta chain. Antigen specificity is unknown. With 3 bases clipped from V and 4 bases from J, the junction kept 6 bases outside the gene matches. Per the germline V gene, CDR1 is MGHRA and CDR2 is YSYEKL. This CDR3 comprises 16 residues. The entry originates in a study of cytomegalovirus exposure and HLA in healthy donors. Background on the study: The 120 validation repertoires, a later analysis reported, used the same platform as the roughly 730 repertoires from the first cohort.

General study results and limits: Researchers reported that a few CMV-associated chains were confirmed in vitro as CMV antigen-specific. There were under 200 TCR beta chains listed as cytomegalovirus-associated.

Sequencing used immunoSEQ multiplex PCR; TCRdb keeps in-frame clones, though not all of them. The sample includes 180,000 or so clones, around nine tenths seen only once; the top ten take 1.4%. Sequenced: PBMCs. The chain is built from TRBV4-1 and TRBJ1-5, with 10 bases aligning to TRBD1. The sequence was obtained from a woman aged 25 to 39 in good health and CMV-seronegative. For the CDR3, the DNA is TGCGCCAGCAGCCATCAACGGGGACAGGGGAATCAGCCCCAGCATTTT. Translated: CASSHQRGQGNQPQHF.